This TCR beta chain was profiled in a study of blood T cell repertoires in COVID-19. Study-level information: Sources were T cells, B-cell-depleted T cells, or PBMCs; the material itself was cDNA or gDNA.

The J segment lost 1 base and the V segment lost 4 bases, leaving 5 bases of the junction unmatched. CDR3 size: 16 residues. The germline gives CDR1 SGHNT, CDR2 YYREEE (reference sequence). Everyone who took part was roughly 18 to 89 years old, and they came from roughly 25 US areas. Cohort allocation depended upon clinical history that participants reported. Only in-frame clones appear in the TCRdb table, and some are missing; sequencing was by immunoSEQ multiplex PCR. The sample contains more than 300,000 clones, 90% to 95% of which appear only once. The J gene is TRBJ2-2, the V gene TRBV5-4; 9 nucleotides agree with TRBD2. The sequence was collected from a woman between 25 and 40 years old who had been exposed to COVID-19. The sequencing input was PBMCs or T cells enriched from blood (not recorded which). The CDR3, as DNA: TGTGCCAGCAGCCCTGGTAGCGGGGGGAACACCGGGGAGCTGTTTTTT. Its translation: CASSPGSGGNTGELFF.